A selection of T cell receptor beta chains follows, all from one sample in a study of early T cells in non-severe SARS-CoV-2 infection. MiXCR was run by TCRdb on the 5' RACE reads, yielding one entry per CDR3 protein. The data contain 75,000 to 80,000 distinct CDR3 sequences, 15% to 18% of them singletons. The specimen was whole blood. Source of these receptors: an adult who was a healthcare worker with PCR-confirmed SARS-CoV-2 infection or an uninfected control (not recorded which). CDR3s include the opening cysteine and the closing phenylalanine or tryptophan. Fields, in order: V gene, D gene, J gene, clone size, CDR3 protein, CDR3 DNA. D genes are given only for firm matches. Not all rows give a size; the values are once, few, many and, for expanded clones, a class.

v_gene: TRBV7-6; d_gene: .; j_gene: TRBJ2-7; abundance: .; CDR3aa: CASSLASPTEQYF; CDR3nt: TGTGCCAGCAGCTTAGCCAGCCCAACCGAGCAGTACTTC
v_gene: TRBV6-6; d_gene: .; j_gene: TRBJ1-6; abundance: few; CDR3aa: CASSYGGRNSPLHF; CDR3nt: TGTGCCAGCAGTTACGGGGGAAGGAACTCACCCCTCCACTTT
v_gene: TRBV7-8; d_gene: .; j_gene: TRBJ1-5; abundance: .; CDR3aa: CASSLRQDIRNQPQHF; CDR3nt: TGTGCCAGCAGCTTGCGACAGGACATTCGCAATCAGCCCCAGCATTTT
v_gene: TRBV19; d_gene: .; j_gene: TRBJ2-7; abundance: .; CDR3aa: CASSIIPGAAPYEQYF; CDR3nt: TGTGCCAGTAGTATAATCCCGGGGGCAGCGCCCTACGAGCAGTACTTC
v_gene: TRBV7-9; d_gene: TRBD1; j_gene: TRBJ2-2; abundance: .; CDR3aa: CASSFTGDTGELFF; CDR3nt: TGTGCCAGCAGCTTCACAGGGGACACCGGGGAGCTGTTTTTT
v_gene: TRBV28; d_gene: .; j_gene: TRBJ2-7; abundance: few; CDR3aa: CATSLGSGLHEQYF; CDR3nt: TGTGCCACCAGTTTAGGGTCGGGGCTACACGAGCAGTACTTC
v_gene: TRBV9; d_gene: TRBD2; j_gene: TRBJ2-7; abundance: .; CDR3aa: CASSVQGLAGEQYF; CDR3nt: TGTGCCAGCAGCGTACAGGGACTAGCGGGCGAGCAGTACTTC
v_gene: TRBV5-1; d_gene: .; j_gene: TRBJ2-7; abundance: many; CDR3aa: CASSLGGTYEQYF; CDR3nt: TGCGCCAGCAGTCTGGGTGGGACCTACGAGCAGTACTTC
v_gene: TRBV24-1; d_gene: TRBD2; j_gene: TRBJ2-5; abundance: few; CDR3aa: CATGTSGRETQYF; CDR3nt: TGTGCCACCGGGACTAGCGGGAGGGAGACCCAGTACTTC
v_gene: TRBV7-3; d_gene: .; j_gene: TRBJ2-1; abundance: few; CDR3aa: CASSLMIYNEQFF; CDR3nt: TGTGCCAGCAGCTTAATGATCTACAATGAGCAGTTCTTC
v_gene: TRBV5-1; d_gene: .; j_gene: TRBJ2-7; abundance: few; CDR3aa: CASSTGTAYEQYF; CDR3nt: TGCGCCAGCAGCACAGGAACCGCCTACGAGCAGTACTTC
v_gene: TRBV25-1; d_gene: .; j_gene: TRBJ2-1; abundance: few; CDR3aa: CASRWGGAADEQFF; CDR3nt: TGTGCCAGCCGTTGGGGGGGGGCAGCCGATGAGCAGTTCTTC
v_gene: TRBV14; d_gene: .; j_gene: TRBJ1-6; abundance: many; CDR3aa: CASSQDSLNSPLHF; CDR3nt: TGTGCCAGCAGCCAAGACAGTCTTAATTCACCCCTCCACTTT
v_gene: TRBV21-1; d_gene: .; j_gene: TRBJ2-4; abundance: few; CDR3aa: CASSKATSKGAKNIQYF; CDR3nt: TGTGCCAGCAGCAAAGCGACTAGCAAGGGGGCCAAAAACATTCAGTACTTC
v_gene: TRBV18; d_gene: .; j_gene: TRBJ1-1; abundance: many; CDR3aa: CASSPRPENTEAFF; CDR3nt: TGTGCCAGCTCACCAAGGCCCGAGAACACTGAAGCTTTCTTT